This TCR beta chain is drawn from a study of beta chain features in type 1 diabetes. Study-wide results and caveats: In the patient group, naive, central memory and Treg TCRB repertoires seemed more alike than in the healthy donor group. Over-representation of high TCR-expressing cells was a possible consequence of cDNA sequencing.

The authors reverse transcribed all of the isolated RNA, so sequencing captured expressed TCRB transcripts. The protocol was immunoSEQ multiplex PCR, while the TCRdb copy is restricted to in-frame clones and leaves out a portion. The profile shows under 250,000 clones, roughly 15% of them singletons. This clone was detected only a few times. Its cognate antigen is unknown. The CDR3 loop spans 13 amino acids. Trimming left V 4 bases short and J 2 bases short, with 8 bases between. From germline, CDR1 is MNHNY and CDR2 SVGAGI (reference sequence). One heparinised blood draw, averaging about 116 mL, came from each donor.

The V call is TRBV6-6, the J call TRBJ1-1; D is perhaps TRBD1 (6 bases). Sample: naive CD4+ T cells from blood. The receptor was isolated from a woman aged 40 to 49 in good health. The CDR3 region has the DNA TGTGCCAGCAGTTCCAGGGGCAACACTGAAGCTTTCTTT. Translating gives CASSSRGNTEAFF.